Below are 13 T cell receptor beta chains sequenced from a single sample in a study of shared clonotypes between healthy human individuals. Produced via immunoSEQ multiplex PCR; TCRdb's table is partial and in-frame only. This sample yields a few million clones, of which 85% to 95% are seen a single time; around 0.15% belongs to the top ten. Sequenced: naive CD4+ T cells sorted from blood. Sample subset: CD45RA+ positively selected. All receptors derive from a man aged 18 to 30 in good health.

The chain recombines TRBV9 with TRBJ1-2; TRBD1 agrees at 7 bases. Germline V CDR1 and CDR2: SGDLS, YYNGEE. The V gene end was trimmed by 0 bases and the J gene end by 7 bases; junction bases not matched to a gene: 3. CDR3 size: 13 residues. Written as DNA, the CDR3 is TGTGCCAGCAGCGTAGCAGACAGGGTTGGCTACACCTTC. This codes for CASSVADRVGYTF.

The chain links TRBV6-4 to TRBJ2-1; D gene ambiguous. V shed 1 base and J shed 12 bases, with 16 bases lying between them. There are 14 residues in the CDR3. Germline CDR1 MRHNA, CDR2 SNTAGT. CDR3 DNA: TGTGCCAGCAGTGACTTCGAACCCGTTGCGGTGCAGTTCTTC. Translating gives CASSDFEPVAVQFF.

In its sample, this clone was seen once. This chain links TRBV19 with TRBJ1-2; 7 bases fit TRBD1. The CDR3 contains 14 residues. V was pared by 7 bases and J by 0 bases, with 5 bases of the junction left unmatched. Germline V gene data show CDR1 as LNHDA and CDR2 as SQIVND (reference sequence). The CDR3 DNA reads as TGTGCCAGTAAGGAGGGGACAGCTAACTATGGCTACACCTTC. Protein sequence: CASKEGTANYGYTF.

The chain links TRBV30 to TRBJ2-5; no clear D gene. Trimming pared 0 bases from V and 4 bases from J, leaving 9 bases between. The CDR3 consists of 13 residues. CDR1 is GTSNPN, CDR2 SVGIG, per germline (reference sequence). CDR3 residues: CAWSVTQVETQYF. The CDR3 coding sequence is TGTGCCTGGAGTGTAACGCAGGTAGAGACCCAGTACTTC.

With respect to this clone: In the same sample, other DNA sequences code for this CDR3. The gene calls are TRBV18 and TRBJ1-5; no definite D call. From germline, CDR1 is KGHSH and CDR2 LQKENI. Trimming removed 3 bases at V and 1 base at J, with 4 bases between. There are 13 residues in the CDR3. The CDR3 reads CASSPQSNQPQHF. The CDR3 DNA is TGTGCCAGCTCACCCCAGAGCAATCAGCCCCAGCATTTT.

The CDR3 loop is CASSPSEPGRGSTDTQYF. DNA for the CDR3: TGTGCCAGCAGCCCCTCCGAACCGGGACGGGGTAGCACAGATACGCAGTATTTT. The V and J genes are TRBV11-2 and TRBJ2-3; TRBD1 or TRBD2 may be the D gene (5 bases each). Trimming pared 5 bases from V and 0 bases from J, leaving 21 bases between. This CDR3 spans 18 amino acids. Germline lookup yields CDR1 SGHAT and CDR2 FQNNGV.

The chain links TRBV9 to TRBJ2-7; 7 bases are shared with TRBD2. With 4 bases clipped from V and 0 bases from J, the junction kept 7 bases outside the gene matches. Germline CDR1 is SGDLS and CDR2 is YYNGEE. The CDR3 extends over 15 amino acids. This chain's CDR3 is CASSPGGSPSYEQYF. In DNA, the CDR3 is TGTGCCAGCAGCCCCGGGGGGAGTCCCTCCTACGAGCAGTACTTC.

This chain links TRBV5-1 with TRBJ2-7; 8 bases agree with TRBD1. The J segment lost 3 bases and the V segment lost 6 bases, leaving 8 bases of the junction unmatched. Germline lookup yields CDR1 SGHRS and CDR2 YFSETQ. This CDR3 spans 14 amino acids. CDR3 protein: CASNLGQGSYEQYF. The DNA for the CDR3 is TGCGCCAGCAACCTTGGACAGGGAAGCTACGAGCAGTACTTC. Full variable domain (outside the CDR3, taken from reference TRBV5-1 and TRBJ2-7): KAGVTQTPRYLIKTRGQQVTLSCSPISGHRSVSWYQQTPGQGLQFLFEYFSETQRNKGNFPGRFSGRQFSNSRSEMNVSTLELGDSALYLCASNLGQGSYEQYFGPGTRLTVT.

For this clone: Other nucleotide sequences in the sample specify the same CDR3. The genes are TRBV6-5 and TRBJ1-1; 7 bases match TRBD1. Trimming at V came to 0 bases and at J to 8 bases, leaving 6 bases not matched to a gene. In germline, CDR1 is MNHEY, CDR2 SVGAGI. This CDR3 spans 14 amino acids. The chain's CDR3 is CASSYSRQGTEAFF. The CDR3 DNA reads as TGTGCCAGCAGTTACTCTCGACAGGGCACCGAAGCTTTCTTT.

Here the CDR3 reads CASALDRANYGYTF. In nucleotides, the CDR3 is TGTGCCAGCGCCTTGGACAGGGCAAACTATGGCTACACCTTC. The V and J genes are TRBV6-5 and TRBJ1-2; 8 nucleotides match TRBD1. The germline gives CDR1 MNHEY, CDR2 SVGAGI. There are 14 residues in the CDR3. The J segment lost 2 bases and the V segment lost 8 bases, leaving 7 bases of the junction unmatched.

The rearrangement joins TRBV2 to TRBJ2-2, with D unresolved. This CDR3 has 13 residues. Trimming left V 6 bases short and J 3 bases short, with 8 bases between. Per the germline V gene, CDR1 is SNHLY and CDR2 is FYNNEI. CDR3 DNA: TGTGCCAGCAGATGGGGATACACCGGGGAGCTGTTTTTT. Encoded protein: CASRWGYTGELFF.

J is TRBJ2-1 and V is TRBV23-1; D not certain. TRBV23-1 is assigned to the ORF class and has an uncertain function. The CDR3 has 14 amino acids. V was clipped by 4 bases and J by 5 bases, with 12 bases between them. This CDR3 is CASSRDYLHNEQFF. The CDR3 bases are TGCGCCAGCAGTCGCGATTACTTACACAATGAGCAGTTCTTC.

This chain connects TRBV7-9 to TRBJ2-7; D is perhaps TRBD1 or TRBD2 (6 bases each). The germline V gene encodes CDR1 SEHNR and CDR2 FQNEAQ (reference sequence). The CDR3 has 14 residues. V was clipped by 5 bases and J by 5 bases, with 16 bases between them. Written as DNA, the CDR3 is TGTGCCAGCAGCCCTAAGGGGGGCCAACACGAGCAGTACTTC. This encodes CASSPKGGQHEQYF.